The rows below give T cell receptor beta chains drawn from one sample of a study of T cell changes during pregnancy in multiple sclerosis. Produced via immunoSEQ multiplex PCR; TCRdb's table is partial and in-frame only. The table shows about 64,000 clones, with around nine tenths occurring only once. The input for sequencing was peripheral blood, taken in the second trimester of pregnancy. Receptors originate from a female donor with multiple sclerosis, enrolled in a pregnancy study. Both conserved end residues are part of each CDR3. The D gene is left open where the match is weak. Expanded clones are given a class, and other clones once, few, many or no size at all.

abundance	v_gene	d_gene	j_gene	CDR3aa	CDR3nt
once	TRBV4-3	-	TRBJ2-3	CASSQWFISGTDTQYF	TGCGCCAGCAGCCAATGGTTTATAAGCGGCACAGATACGCAGTATTTT
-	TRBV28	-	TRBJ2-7	CASMGSTYEQYF	TGTGCCAGCATGGGCAGCACCTACGAGCAGTACTTC
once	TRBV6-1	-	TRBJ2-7	CASSEFLRETYEQYF	TGTGCCAGCAGTGAATTCCTGCGGGAAACCTACGAGCAGTACTTC
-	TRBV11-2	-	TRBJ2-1	CASSLDPLNEQFF	TGTGCCAGCAGCTTAGACCCCCTCAATGAGCAGTTCTTC
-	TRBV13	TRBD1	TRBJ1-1	CASSTTGEGNTEAFF	TGTGCCAGCAGCACGACAGGGGAGGGGAACACTGAAGCTTTCTTT
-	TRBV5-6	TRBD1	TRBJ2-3	CASSPGQAGDTQYF	TGTGCCAGCAGCCCTGGACAGGCAGGGGATACGCAGTATTTT
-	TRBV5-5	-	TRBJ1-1	CASYVGEGSGTEAFF	TGTGCCAGCTATGTGGGTGAGGGTTCCGGTACTGAAGCTTTCTTT
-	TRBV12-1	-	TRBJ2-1	CASSLRQGKNEQFF	TGTGCCAGCAGCTTACGCCAGGGGAAGAATGAGCAGTTCTTC
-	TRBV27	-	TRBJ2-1	CASSSARVASNEQFF	TGTGCCAGCAGTTCGGCCCGGGTAGCCTCAAATGAGCAGTTCTTC
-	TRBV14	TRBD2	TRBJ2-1	CASSLSGRPYNEQFF	TGTGCCAGCAGCCTCAGCGGGAGGCCCTACAATGAGCAGTTCTTC
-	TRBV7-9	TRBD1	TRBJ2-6	CASSQAGQGAPRANVLTF	TGTGCCAGCAGCCAGGCGGGACAGGGGGCACCCAGGGCCAACGTCCTGACTTTC
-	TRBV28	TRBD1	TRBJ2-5	CASSFSTGVETQYF	TGTGCCAGCAGTTTCTCGACAGGGGTAGAGACCCAGTACTTC
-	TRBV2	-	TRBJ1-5	CASSDDGGSNQPQHF	TGTGCCAGCAGTGATGACGGAGGTAGCAATCAGCCCCAGCATTTT
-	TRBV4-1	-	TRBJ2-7	CASSPLLTGRYEQYF	TGCGCCAGCAGCCCTCTATTGACAGGAAGGTACGAGCAGTACTTC
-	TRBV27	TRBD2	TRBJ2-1	CASSLNWVSGSSYNEQFF	TGTGCCAGCAGTTTAAATTGGGTTAGCGGGAGTTCCTACAATGAGCAGTTCTTC
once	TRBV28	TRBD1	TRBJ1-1	CASSLLGDRGPGRAFF	TGTGCCAGCAGTTTATTGGGCGACAGGGGCCCAGGGCGAGCTTTCTTT
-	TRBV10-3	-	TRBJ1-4	CAISENRDNEKLFF	TGTGCCATCAGTGAGAACAGGGATAATGAAAAACTGTTTTTT
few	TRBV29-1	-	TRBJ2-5	CSGLAQETQYF	TGCAGCGGCCTAGCGCAAGAGACCCAGTACTTC
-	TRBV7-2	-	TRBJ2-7	CASSFQLHRDSSYEQYF	TGTGCCAGCAGCTTCCAACTCCACCGGGACTCGTCCTACGAGCAGTACTTC
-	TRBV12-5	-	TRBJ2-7	CASGRDSVIYEQYF	TGTGCTAGTGGCCGGGACTCCGTAATCTACGAGCAGTACTTC
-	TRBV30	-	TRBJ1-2	CAWSVKGVNYGYTF	TGTGCCTGGAGTGTTAAGGGAGTAAACTATGGCTACACCTTC
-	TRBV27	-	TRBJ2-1	CASSRRGNEQFF	TGTGCCAGCAGCCGAAGGGGTAATGAGCAGTTCTTC
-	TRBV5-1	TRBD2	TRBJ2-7	CASSLEGGRAGEQYF	TGCGCCAGCAGCTTGGAGGGCGGGAGGGCCGGGGAGCAGTACTTC
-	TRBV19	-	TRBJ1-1	CASSMGREGEAFF	TGTGCCAGTAGTATGGGCAGGGAAGGTGAAGCTTTCTTT
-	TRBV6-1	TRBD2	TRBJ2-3	CASSPTSGRIYTQYF	TGTGCCAGCAGCCCGACTAGCGGGAGGATATATACGCAGTATTTT
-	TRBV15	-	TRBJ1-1	CATSRDGGSEAFF	TGTGCCACCAGCAGAGATGGGGGCAGTGAAGCTTTCTTT
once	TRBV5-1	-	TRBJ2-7	CASSQSGEPSYEQYF	TGCGCCAGCAGCCAGTCGGGGGAGCCATCCTACGAGCAGTACTTC
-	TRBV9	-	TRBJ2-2	CASSVEVSTGELFF	TGTGCCAGCAGCGTAGAAGTGAGCACCGGGGAGCTGTTTTTT
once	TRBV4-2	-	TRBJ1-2	CASSPLQGNYGYTF	TGTGCCAGCAGCCCGCTACAGGGTAACTATGGCTACACCTTC
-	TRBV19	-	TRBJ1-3	CASRVGAGNTIYF	TGTGCCAGCAGGGTAGGAGCTGGAAACACCATATATTTT
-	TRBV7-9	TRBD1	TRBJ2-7	CASSSSGTDVTYEQYF	TGTGCCAGCAGCTCATCCGGGACAGATGTTACCTACGAGCAGTACTTC
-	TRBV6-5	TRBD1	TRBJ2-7	CASRVTGGHEQYF	TGTGCCAGCAGAGTGACAGGGGGACACGAGCAGTACTTC
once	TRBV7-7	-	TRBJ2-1	CASSLDGGHNEQFF	TGTGCTAGCAGCTTAGATGGAGGACACAATGAGCAGTTCTTC
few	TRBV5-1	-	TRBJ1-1	CASSLGHLNTEAFF	TGCGCCAGCAGCTTGGGACATCTGAACACTGAAGCTTTCTTT
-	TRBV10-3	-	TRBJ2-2	CAISGANTGELFF	TGTGCCATCTCGGGAGCGAACACCGGGGAGCTGTTTTTT
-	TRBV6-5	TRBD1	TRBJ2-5	CASRKRHRDSQQYF	TGTGCCAGCAGGAAACGCCACCGGGACAGTCAACAGTACTTC
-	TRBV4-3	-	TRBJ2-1	CASSQDLAGQYNEQFF	TGCGCCAGCAGCCAAGATCTGGCCGGACAGTACAATGAGCAGTTCTTC
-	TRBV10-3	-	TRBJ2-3	CAISESVGGQTDTQYF	TGTGCCATCAGTGAGTCCGTCGGGGGGCAAACAGATACGCAGTATTTT
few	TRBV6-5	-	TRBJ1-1	CASSYDSQNTEAFF	TGTGCCAGCAGTTACGACAGCCAGAACACTGAAGCTTTCTTT
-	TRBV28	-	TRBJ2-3	CASYKRNRGTDTQYF	TGTGCCAGCTACAAACGGAACAGGGGCACAGATACGCAGTATTTT
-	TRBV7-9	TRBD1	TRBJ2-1	CASSFIGQGYGNEQFF	TGTGCCAGCAGCTTTATAGGACAGGGGTATGGCAATGAGCAGTTCTTC
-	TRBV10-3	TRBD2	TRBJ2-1	CAISRQGLAGYNEQFF	TGTGCCATCAGTAGACAAGGACTAGCGGGATACAATGAGCAGTTCTTC
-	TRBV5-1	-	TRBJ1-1	CASSFRTANTEAFF	TGCGCCAGCAGCTTTCGGACAGCAAACACTGAAGCTTTCTTT
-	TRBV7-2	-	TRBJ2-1	CASSRLTGSLYNEQFF	TGTGCCAGCAGCCGCCTCACAGGCTCCCTCTACAATGAGCAGTTCTTC
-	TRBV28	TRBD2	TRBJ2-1	CASSSPTIAGGRSYNEQFF	TGTGCCAGCAGTTCCCCGACTATAGCGGGAGGGCGGTCCTACAATGAGCAGTTCTTC
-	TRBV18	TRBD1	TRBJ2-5	CASSPRTGVETQYF	TGTGCCAGCTCACCTAGGACAGGGGTAGAGACCCAGTACTTC
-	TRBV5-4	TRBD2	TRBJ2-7	CASSLGLAGVVDEQYF	TGTGCCAGCAGCTTAGGGCTAGCGGGAGTTGTCGACGAGCAGTACTTC
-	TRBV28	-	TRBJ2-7	CASSQPTGRYEQYF	TGTGCCAGCTCCCAGCCCACAGGCCGCTACGAGCAGTACTTC